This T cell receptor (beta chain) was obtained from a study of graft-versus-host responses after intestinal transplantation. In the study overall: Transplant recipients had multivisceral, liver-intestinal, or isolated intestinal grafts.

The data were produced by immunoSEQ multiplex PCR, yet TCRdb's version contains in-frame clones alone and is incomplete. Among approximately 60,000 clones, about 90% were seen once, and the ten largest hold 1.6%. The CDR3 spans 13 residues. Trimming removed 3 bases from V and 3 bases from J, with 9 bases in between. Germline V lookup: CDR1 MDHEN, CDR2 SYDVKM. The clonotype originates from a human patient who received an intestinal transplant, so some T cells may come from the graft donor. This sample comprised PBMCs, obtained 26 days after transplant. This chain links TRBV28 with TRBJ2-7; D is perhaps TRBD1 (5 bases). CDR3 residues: CASSFPGFYEQYF. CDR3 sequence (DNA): TGTGCCAGCAGTTTTCCAGGGTTCTACGAGCAGTACTTC.